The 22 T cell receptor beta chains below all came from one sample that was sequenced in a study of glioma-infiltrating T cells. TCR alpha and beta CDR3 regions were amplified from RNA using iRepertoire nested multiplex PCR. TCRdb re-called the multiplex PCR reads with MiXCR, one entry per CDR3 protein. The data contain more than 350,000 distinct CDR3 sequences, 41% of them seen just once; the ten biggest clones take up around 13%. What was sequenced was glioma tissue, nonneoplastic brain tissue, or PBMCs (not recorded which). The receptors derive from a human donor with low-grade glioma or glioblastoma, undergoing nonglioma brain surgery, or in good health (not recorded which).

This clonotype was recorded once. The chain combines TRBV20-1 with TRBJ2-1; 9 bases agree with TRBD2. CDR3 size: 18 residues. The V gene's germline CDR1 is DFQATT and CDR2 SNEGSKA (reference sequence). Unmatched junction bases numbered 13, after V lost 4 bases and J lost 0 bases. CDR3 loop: CSANHERTSAPSYNEQFF. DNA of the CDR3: TGCAGTGCTAACCACGAACGGACTAGCGCACCCTCCTACAATGAGCAGTTCTTC.

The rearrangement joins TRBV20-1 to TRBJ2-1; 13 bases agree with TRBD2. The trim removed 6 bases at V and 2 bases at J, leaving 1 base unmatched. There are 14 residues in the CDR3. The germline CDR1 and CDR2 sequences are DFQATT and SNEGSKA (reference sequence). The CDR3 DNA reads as TGCAGTGCCGGACTAGCGGGAGCCTACAATGAGCAGTTCTTC. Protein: CSAGLAGAYNEQFF.

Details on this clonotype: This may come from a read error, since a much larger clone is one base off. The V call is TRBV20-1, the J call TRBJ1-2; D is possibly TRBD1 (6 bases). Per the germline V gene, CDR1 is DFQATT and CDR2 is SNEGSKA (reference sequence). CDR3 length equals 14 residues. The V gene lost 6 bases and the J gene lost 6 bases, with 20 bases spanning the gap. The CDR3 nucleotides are TGCAGTGCGCGGGGGGCAGGGTCCAACAATGGCTACACCTTC. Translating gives CSARGAGSNNGYTF.

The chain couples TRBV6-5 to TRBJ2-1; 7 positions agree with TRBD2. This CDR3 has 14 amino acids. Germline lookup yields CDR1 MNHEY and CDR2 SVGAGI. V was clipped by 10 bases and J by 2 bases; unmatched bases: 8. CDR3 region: CATSRGVAYNEQFF. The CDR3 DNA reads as TGTGCCACTTCACGGGGGGTGGCCTACAATGAGCAGTTCTTC.

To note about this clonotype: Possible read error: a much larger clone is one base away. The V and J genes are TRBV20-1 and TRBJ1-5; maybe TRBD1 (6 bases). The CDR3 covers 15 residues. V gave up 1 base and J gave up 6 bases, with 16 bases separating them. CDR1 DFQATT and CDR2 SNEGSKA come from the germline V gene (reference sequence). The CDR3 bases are TGCAGTGCTAGAGCCACTGGCAGGGGAGGTCAGCCCCAGCATTTT. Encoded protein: CSARATGRGGQPQHF.

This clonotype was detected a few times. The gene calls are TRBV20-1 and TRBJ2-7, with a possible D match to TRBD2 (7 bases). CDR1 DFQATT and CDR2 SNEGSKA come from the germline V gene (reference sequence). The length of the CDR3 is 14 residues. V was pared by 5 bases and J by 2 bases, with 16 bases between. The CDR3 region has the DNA TGCAGTGCTGGGGGAGGGGGTAGGGCCTACGAGCAGTACTTC. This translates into CSAGGGGRAYEQYF.

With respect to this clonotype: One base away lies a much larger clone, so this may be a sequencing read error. The CDR3 loop reads CASRDRGRDERYF. The CDR3 DNA is TGTGCCAGCAGGGACAGGGGGCGCGACGAGCGGTACTTC. The chain combines TRBV6-1 with TRBJ2-7, with TRBD1 matching over 11 bases. The V gene's germline CDR1 is MNHNS and CDR2 SASEGT. This CDR3 contains 13 residues.

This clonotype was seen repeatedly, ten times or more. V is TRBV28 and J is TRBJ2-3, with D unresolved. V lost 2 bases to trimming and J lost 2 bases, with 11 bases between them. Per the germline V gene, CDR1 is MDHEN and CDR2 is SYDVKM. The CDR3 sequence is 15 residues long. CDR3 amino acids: CASSLHIPNTDTQYF. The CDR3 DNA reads TGTGCCAGCAGTTTACATATCCCAAACACAGATACGCAGTATTTT.

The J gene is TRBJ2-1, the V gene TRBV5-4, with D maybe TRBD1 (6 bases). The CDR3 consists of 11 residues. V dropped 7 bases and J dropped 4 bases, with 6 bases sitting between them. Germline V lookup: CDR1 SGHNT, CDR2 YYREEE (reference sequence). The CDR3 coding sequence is TGTGCCAGCGGACAGTACAATGAGCAGTTCTTC. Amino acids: CASGQYNEQFF.

CDR3 residues: CSARDPRGERPLYEQFF. DNA of the CDR3: TGCAGTGCTAGAGATCCCCGGGGGGAGCGCCCTCTATATGAGCAGTTCTTC. The chain has TRBV20-1 and TRBJ2-1; TRBD2 agrees at 7 bases. The CDR3 spans 17 residues. Germline V gene data show CDR1 as DFQATT and CDR2 as SNEGSKA (reference sequence). With V trimmed by 0 bases and J by 8 bases, 16 bases remained unmatched.

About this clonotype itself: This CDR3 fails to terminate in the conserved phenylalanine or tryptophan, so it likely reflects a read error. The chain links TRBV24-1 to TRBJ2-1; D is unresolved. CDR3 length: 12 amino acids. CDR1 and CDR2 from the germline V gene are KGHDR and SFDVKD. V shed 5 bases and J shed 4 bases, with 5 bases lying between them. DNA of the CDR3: TGTGCCACCAGTGCCCCATACAATGAGCAGTTCCTC. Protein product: CATSAPYNEQFL.

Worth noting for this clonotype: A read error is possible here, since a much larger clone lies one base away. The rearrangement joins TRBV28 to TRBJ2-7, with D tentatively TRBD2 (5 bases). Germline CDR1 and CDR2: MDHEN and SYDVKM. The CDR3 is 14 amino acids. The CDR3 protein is CANSSLLSENEQYF. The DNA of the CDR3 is TGTGCCAACAGTTCCCTACTTAGCGAAAACGAGCAGTACTTC.

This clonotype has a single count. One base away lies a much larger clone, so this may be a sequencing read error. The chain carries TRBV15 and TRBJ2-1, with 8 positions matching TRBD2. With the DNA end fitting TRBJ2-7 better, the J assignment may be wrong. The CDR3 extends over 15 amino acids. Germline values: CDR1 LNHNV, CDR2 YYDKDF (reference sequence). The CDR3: CATSTAGEGDNEQYF. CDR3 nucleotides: TGTGCCACCAGTACAGCGGGAGAGGGGGACAATGAGCAGTACTTC.

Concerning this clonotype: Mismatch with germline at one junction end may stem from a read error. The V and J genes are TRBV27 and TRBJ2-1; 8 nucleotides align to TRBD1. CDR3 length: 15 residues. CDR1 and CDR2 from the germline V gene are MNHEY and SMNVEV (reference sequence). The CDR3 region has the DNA TGTGGCAGCAGCCTGGGACAGGCAGCCTACAATGAGCAGTTCTTC. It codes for CGSSLGQAAYNEQFF.

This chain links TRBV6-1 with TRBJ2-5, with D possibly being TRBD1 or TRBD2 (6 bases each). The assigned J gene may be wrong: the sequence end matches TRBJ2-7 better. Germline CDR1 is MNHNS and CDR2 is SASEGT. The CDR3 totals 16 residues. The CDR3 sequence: CASSLDWQEGGYEQYF. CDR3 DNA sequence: TGTGCCAGCAGTCTAGACTGGCAGGAGGGGGGCTACGAGCAGTACTTC.

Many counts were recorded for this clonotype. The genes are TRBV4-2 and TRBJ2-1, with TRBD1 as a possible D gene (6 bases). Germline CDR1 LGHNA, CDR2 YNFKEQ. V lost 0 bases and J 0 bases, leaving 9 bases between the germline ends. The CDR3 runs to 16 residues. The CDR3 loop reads CASSQEGQPSYNEQFF. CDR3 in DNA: TGTGCCAGCAGCCAAGAAGGACAGCCCTCCTACAATGAGCAGTTCTTC.

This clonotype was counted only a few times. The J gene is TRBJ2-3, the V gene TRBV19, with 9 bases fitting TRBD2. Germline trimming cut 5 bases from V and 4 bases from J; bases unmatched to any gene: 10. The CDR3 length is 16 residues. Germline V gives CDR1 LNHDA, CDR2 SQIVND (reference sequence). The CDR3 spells CASSLLGGRAADTQYF. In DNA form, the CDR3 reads TGTGCCAGTAGTTTGCTGGGCGGGAGGGCGGCAGATACGCAGTATTTT. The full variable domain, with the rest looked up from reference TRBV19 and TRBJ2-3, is DGGITQSPKYLFRKEGQNVTLSCEQNLNHDAMYWYRQDPGQGLRLIYYSQIVNDFQKGDIAEGYSVSREKKESFPLTVTSAQKNPTAFYLCASSLLGGRAADTQYFGPGTRLTVL.

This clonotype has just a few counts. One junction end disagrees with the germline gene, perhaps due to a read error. The CDR3 nucleotides are TGTGCCAGCAGCTTAGCTCGCAGGGTGTACGAGCGGTACTTC. Amino acid sequence: CASSLARRVYERYF. The chain has TRBV13 and TRBJ2-7, with TRBD1 as a possible D gene (5 bases). Germline loops: CDR1 PRHDT, CDR2 FYEKMQ (reference sequence). This CDR3 spans 14 amino acids.

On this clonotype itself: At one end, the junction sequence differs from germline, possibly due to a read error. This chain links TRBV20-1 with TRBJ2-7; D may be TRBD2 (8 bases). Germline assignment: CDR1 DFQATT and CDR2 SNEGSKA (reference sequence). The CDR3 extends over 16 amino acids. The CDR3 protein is CSARPQGGGRNNLLGF. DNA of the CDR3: TGCAGTGCTAGACCCCAGGGGGGCGGGAGGAATAACCTCCTCGGCTTC.

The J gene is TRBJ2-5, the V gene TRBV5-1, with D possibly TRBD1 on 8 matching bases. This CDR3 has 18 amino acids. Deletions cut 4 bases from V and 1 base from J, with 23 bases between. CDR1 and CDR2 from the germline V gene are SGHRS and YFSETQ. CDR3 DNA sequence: TGCGCCAGCAGCGTAAACGCAGGGGGCGGGAGCCTCCAAGAGACCCAGTACTTC. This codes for CASSVNAGGGSLQETQYF.

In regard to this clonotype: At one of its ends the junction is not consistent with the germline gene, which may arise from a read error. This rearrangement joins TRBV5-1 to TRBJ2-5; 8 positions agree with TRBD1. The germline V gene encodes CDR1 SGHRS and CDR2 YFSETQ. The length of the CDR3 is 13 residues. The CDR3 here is CASNQGAGETEYF. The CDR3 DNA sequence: TGCGCCAGCAATCAGGGGGCTGGGGAGACCGAGTACTTC.

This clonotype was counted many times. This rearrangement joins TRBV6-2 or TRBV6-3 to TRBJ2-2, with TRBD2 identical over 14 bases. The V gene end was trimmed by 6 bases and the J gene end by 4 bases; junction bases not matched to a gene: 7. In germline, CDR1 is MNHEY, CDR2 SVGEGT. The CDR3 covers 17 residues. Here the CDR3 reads CASRPGTSGSFTGELFF. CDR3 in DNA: TGTGCCAGCAGACCCGGGACTAGCGGGAGTTTCACCGGGGAGCTGTTTTTT.